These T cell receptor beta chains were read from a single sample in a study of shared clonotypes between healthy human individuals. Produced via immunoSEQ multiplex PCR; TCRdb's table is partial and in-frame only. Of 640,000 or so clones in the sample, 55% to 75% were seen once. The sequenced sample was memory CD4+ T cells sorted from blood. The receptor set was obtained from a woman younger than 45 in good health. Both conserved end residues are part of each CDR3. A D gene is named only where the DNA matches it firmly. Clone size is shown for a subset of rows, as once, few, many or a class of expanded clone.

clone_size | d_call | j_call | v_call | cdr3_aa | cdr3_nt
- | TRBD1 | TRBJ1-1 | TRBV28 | CASSPLAGQGSSAEAFF | TGTGCCAGCAGCCCTTTGGCGGGACAGGGCTCGAGCGCTGAAGCTTTCTTT
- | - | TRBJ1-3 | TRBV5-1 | CASSIAGLGVGNTIYF | TGCGCCAGCAGCATAGCGGGGTTGGGTGTTGGAAACACCATATATTTT
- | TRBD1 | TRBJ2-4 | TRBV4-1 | CASSHPGTENIQYF | TGCGCCAGCAGCCATCCCGGGACAGAAAACATTCAGTACTTC
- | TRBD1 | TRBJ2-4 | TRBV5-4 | CASHMAGGENIQYF | TGTGCCAGCCATATGGCAGGGGGAGAAAACATTCAGTACTTC
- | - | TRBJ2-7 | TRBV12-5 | CASLQKGSHEQYF | TGTGCTAGCCTACAGAAGGGGAGCCACGAGCAGTACTTC
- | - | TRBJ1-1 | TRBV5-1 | CASSLVGRNTEAFF | TGTGCCAGCAGCTTGGTCGGTAGGAACACTGAAGCTTTCTTT
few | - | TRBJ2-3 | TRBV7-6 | CASSSSGVETDTQYF | TGTGCCAGCAGCTCCTCGGGAGTAGAGACAGATACGCAGTATTTT
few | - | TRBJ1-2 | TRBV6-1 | CASTLQATDYGYTF | TGTGCCAGCACCCTACAGGCGACAGACTATGGCTACACCTTC
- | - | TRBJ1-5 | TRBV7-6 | CASSMYEDQPQHF | TGTGCCAGCAGCATGTACGAGGATCAGCCCCAGCATTTT
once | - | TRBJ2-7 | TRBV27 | CASSFRPGGTDFGYEQYF | TGTGCCAGCAGTTTTAGACCCGGGGGGACAGACTTTGGTTACGAGCAGTACTTC
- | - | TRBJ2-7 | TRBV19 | CASSIVGTVSNYEQYF | TGTGCCAGTAGTATCGTTGGGACGGTTTCTAACTACGAGCAGTACTTC
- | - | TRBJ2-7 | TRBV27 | CASRTAARPYEQYF | TGTGCCAGCAGGACAGCGGCCCGGCCCTACGAGCAGTACTTC
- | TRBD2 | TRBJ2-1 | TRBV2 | CASSQRERNEQFF | TGTGCCAGCAGCCAGCGGGAGCGCAATGAGCAGTTCTTC
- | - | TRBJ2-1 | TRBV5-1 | CASRWGNTYNEQFF | TGCGCCAGCAGATGGGGGAATACCTACAATGAGCAGTTCTTC
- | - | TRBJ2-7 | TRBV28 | CASTFGGRSYEQYF | TGTGCCAGCACCTTCGGTGGCAGGTCCTACGAGCAGTACTTC
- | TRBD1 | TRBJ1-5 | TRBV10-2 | CASSLRGRNQPQHF | TGCGCCAGCAGCCTAAGGGGGCGCAATCAGCCCCAGCATTTT
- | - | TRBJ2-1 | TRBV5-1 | CASSLGSGGNEQFF | TGCGCCAGCAGCTTGGGGTCCGGGGGAAATGAGCAGTTCTTC
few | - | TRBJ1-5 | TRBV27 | CASSFWLGVNQPQHF | TGTGCCAGCAGTTTCTGGTTGGGGGTAAATCAGCCCCAGCATTTT
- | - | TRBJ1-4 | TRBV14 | CASSRMGVDEKLFF | TGTGCCAGCAGCCGTATGGGGGTGGATGAAAAACTGTTTTTT
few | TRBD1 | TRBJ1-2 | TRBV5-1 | CASSLGPGQGHGYTF | TGCGCCAGCAGCTTGGGCCCGGGACAGGGGCATGGCTACACCTTC
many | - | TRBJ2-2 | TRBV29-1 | CSARSLNTGELFF | TGCAGCGCCCGATCTCTGAACACCGGGGAGCTGTTTTTT
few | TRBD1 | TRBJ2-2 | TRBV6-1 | CASSAQGATGELFF | TGTGCCAGCAGTGCACAGGGGGCGACCGGGGAGCTGTTTTTT
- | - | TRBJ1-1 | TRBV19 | CASSPGLHQRNTEAFF | TGTGCCAGTTCTCCGGGACTCCATCAACGGAACACTGAAGCTTTCTTT
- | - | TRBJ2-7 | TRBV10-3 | CAISEHEAYEQYF | TGTGCCATCAGTGAGCACGAAGCCTACGAGCAGTACTTC
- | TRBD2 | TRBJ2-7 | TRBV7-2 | CASSLELAGGRRYEQYF | TGTGCCAGCAGCTTAGAACTAGCGGGAGGGAGGCGGTACGAGCAGTACTTC
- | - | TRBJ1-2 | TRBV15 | CATSTLDSSALDGYTF | TGTGCCACCAGCACACTAGACAGTTCTGCCCTTGATGGCTACACCTTC
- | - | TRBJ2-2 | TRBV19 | CASSRGGNWNTGELFF | TGTGCCAGTAGTAGGGGCGGGAACTGGAACACCGGGGAGCTGTTTTTT
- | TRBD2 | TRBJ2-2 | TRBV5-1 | CASSLRAGGPTGELFF | TGCGCCAGCAGCTTGAGAGCGGGAGGGCCCACCGGGGAGCTGTTTTTT
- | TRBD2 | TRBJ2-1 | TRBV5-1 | CASSVGLGRDEQFF | TGCGCCAGCAGCGTCGGACTAGGGAGGGATGAGCAGTTCTTC
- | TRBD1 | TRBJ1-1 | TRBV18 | CASSITGEGTEAFF | TGTGCCAGCTCAATAACAGGGGAGGGCACTGAAGCTTTCTTT
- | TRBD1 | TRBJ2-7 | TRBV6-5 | CASKQQGAPYEQYF | TGTGCCAGCAAACAACAGGGGGCTCCGTACGAGCAGTACTTC
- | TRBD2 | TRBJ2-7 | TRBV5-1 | CASSSSGDYEQYF | TGCGCCAGCAGCTCTAGCGGCGACTACGAGCAGTACTTC
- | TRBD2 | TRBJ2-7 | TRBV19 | CASSVLAGPYEQYF | TGTGCCAGTAGTGTCCTAGCGGGCCCCTACGAGCAGTACTTC
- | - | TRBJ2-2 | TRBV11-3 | CASSPAYSSTGELFF | TGTGCCAGCAGCCCCGCTTATTCCTCGACCGGGGAGCTGTTTTTT
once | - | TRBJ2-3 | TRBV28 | CASSLDLLWGSDTQYF | TGTGCCAGCAGTTTAGATCTATTATGGGGGTCGGATACGCAGTATTTT
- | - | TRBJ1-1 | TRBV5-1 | CASSIGDTLNTEAFF | TGCGCCAGCAGCATAGGGGACACCTTGAACACTGAAGCTTTCTTT
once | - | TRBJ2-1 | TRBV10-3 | CAISGGSDGYEQFF | TGTGCCATCAGTGGAGGGAGCGATGGCTATGAGCAGTTCTTC